The text below deals with one T cell receptor (beta chain). In the source study's methods: Estimation of nucleated cell counts was performed using reference gene primer amplification. Here immunoSEQ multiplex PCR was the method, and the copy in TCRdb shows in-frame clones only, minus some. The V and J calls and clone size were taken over from that table, and D and trimming were inferred from the DNA. The repertoire includes approximately 65,000 clones, 90% of them detected once, and less than 0.6% sits in the top ten. This entry comes from a study of blood T cell repertoires in COVID-19. Study information: Acute and convalescent COVID-19 samples came from the United States, Italy and Spain. T cells, B-cell-depleted T cells, or PBMCs provided the cDNA or gDNA that served as material.

The Seattle patients, enrolled during active infection, were followed longitudinally. V gave up 3 bases and J gave up 10 bases; unmatched junction bases: 6. Germline CDR1 reads SGHRS; CDR2 reads YFSETQ. The CDR3 is 15 residues long. This clonotype originated in a man aged 45-65 years with COVID-19, enrolled during active disease. This chain connects TRBV5-1 to TRBJ2-1; 14 bases line up with TRBD2. Sequencing used peripheral blood. This chain's CDR3 is CASSSGLAGDGEQFF. For the CDR3, the DNA is TGCGCCAGCAGCTCGGGACTAGCGGGAGACGGGGAGCAGTTCTTC. Full variable domain (remainder filled in from reference TRBV5-1 and TRBJ2-1): KAGVTQTPRYLIKTRGQQVTLSCSPISGHRSVSWYQQTPGQGLQFLFEYFSETQRNKGNFPGRFSGRQFSNSRSEMNVSTLELGDSALYLCASSSGLAGDGEQFFGPGTRLTVL.